This T cell receptor beta chain was sequenced for a study of cytomegalovirus exposure and HLA in healthy donors. Study overall: In a later analysis, the approximately 110 validation repertoires were reported to have used the same platform as the 666 first-cohort repertoires. Study results and caveats: TCR clusters originating in the first cohort tended to co-occur in the roughly 120 validation repertoires, according to a later analysis. Rarity held for most TCR sequences, but there were some public TCRs that occurred in many donors. It was 164 TCR beta chains that were listed as cytomegalovirus-associated.

On this clone itself: Its target is not known.

Clones were sequenced by immunoSEQ multiplex PCR, and TCRdb holds only the in-frame ones, with some missing. The table records about 89,000 clones, less than 90% of them present only once. The CDR3 spans 14 residues. Trimming took 6 bases from V and 4 from J, leaving 15 bases between them. Germline V CDR1 and CDR2: SGHRS, YFSETQ. Sequencing used PBMCs. The chain couples TRBV5-1 to TRBJ2-3; D perhaps matches TRBD2 (7 bases). The origin of this receptor is a woman aged 18-29 years in good health and CMV-seropositive. CDR3 nucleotides: TGCGCCAGCAATGAGGGGGGGGGCGCAGATACGCAGTATTTT. Amino acids: CASNEGGGADTQYF.